These 8 T cell receptor beta chains were sequenced from one sample in a study of control samples from healthy donors and cancer patients. Here immunoSEQ multiplex PCR was the method, and the copy in TCRdb shows in-frame clones only, minus some. The sample holds about 130,000 clones; over 75% are singletons and the top ten take about 2.5%. The sample was blood. All receptors come from a man in his forties or fifties in good health.

The rearrangement joins TRBV3-1 (or the pseudogene TRBV3-2) to TRBJ1-6; D gene ambiguous. This CDR3 region has 14 residues. Germline values: CDR1 LGHDT, CDR2 YNNKEL (reference sequence). V was shortened by 6 bases and J by 7 bases, with 13 bases between the two germline ends. Here the CDR3 reads CASRWGYRNSPLHF. DNA of the CDR3: TGTGCCAGCAGATGGGGATACCGAAATTCACCCCTCCACTTT.

The chain combines TRBV7-3 with TRBJ2-7, with 9 bases that match TRBD2. The junction had 5 bases not matched to a gene; V was cut back by 4 bases and J by 4 bases. The CDR3 spans 14 residues. Germline-derived CDR1 and CDR2 are SGHTA and FQGTGA. The CDR3 loop is CASSSAGGPYEQYF. In nucleotides, the CDR3 is TGTGCCAGCAGCTCGGCGGGGGGGCCGTACGAGCAGTACTTC.

The chain recombines TRBV19 with TRBJ1-4, with D tentatively TRBD1 (5 bases). V was pared by 7 bases and J by 8 bases, with 11 bases between. The germline V gene has CDR1 LNHDA and CDR2 SQIVND (reference sequence). The CDR3 contains 12 residues. DNA for the CDR3: TGTGCCAGTAACGCGGGGGGAGAAAAACTGTTTTTT. Protein: CASNAGGEKLFF.

V usage is TRBV5-1 and J usage is TRBJ1-1, with D perhaps matching TRBD1 (5 bases). The CDR3 contains 14 residues. Germline loops: CDR1 SGHRS, CDR2 YFSETQ. V gave up 4 bases and J gave up 11 bases, with 21 bases separating them. CDR3 sequence: CASSPGGASGYAFF. The CDR3 nucleotides are TGCGCCAGCAGCCCGGGGGGTGCGTCGGGGTATGCTTTCTTT.

The V gene is TRBV23-1, the J gene TRBJ2-7, with D uncertain. TRBV23-1 counts as an open reading frame of uncertain function. V lost 0 bases and J lost 0, with 9 bases in between. CDR3 length equals 15 residues. CDR3 sequence: CASSQSWPSSYEQYF. CDR3 sequence (DNA): TGCGCCAGCAGTCAATCGTGGCCCAGCTCCTACGAGCAGTACTTC.

This clone has a handful of counts. The chain uses TRBV29-1 and TRBJ1-1; 9 positions match TRBD1. Germline CDR1 SQVTM, CDR2 ANQGSEA. The length of the CDR3 is 16 residues. Trimming cost V 3 bases and J 4 bases; bases outside gene matches: 12. The CDR3 DNA reads as TGCAGCGTTGACCCCGGGACAGGGCCACTCGGCACTGAAGCTTTCTTT. Translation: CSVDPGTGPLGTEAFF.

V is TRBV7-3 and J is TRBJ2-1; 9 nucleotides align to TRBD2. This CDR3 has 15 amino acids. Per germline, CDR1 SGHTA and CDR2 FQGTGA. With 2 bases clipped from V and 8 bases from J, the junction kept 7 bases outside the gene matches. Written as DNA, the CDR3 is TGTGCCAGCAGCTTAGAACCGGGACTAGCCGATGAGCAGTTCTTC. It codes for CASSLEPGLADEQFF.

V gene TRBV6-5 combines with J gene TRBJ2-7; 9 bases line up with TRBD2. J lost 4 bases, V lost 0 bases, and 1 base had no gene match. The CDR3 totals 14 residues. CDR1 and CDR2 from the germline V gene are MNHEY and SVGAGI. CDR3 in amino acids: CASSYSRGGYEQYF. DNA of the CDR3: TGTGCCAGCAGTTACTCGCGGGGGGGTTACGAGCAGTACTTC.